The sequence of this T cell receptor beta chain was determined in a study of OX40 agonist ivuxolimab in advanced cancers. Repertoires were generated with immunoSEQ multiplex PCR, while TCRdb's copy carries only in-frame clones and drops some. The table has 25,000 to 35,000 clones, just under 80% seen once. Between the trimmed V and J ends, which lost 3 bases and 9 bases, there was a span of 15 bases. Germline values: CDR1 MNHEY, CDR2 SMNVEV (reference sequence). The CDR3 runs 15 residues. The sample here was CD4+ or CD8+ T cells sorted from blood, taken in a trial of the OX40 agonist ivuxolimab. The chain carries TRBV27 and TRBJ1-6, with D possibly matching TRBD1 (5 bases). The TCR originated in an adult with an advanced solid tumor such as melanoma, head and neck, liver or kidney cancer. The CDR3 sequence is CASSFTGTLFSPLHF. DNA for the CDR3: TGTGCCAGCAGTTTCACCGGGACCCTGTTTTCACCCCTCCACTTT.